This T cell receptor (beta chain) was retrieved from a study of regulatory T cells in long-lasting Graves disease. Libraries of TCR beta came from iRepertoire HTBI primers plus Arm-PCR of CDR3 regions. A single record per CDR3 protein comes from TCRdb applying MiXCR to the multiplex PCR reads. Of hundreds of thousands of distinct CDR3 sequences in the sample, roughly 20% were seen once. Note on this clonotype: One base away lies a much larger clone, so this may be a sequencing read error.

The length of the CDR3 is 12 residues. Germline-derived CDR1 and CDR2 are GTSNPN and SVGIG (reference sequence). Time point given: persistent/refractory GD, antithyroid drugs over 5 years with positive TRAb. Scientists built the TCR library using RNA that was extracted from PBMCs. The sequence came from a female donor with Graves disease. Sequencing used peripheral blood mononuclear cells (PBMCs), obtained when the disease was refractory, from a patient treated with antithyroid drugs. This sequence joins TRBV30 and TRBJ1-2; D is ambiguous. CDR3 in amino acids: CAWSARAYDYTF. CDR3 coding DNA: TGTGCCTGGAGTGCGAGGGCCTATGACTACACCTTC.